A selection of T cell receptor beta chains follows, all from one sample in a study of CD8 T cells in Susac syndrome. TCRdb analysed the immunoSEQ multiplex PCR reads with MiXCR anew, one entry per CDR3 protein. Seen here are 150,000 to 200,000 distinct CDR3 sequences, about 94% observed once, and the top ten hold 0.1%. The specimen was CD4+ T cells from PBMCs. These TCRs come from a human donor in good health. Each CDR3 is given with its conserved first and last residue. A D gene is named only where the DNA matches it firmly. Only part of the rows carry a size: once, few, many, or a class if the clone is expanded.

v_call	j_call	d_call	clone_size	cdr3_aa	cdr3_nt
TRBV3-1	TRBJ1-6	.	few	CASSPVEGNSPLHF	TGTGCCAGCAGCCCCGTGGAGGGGAATTCACCCCTCCACTTT
TRBV28	TRBJ2-6	.	.	CASSLRGVGANVLTF	TGTGCCAGCAGTTTACGAGGGGTCGGGGCCAACGTCCTGACTTTC
TRBV20-1	TRBJ2-3	TRBD2	.	CSASALASTDTQYF	TGCAGTGCTAGCGCACTAGCGAGCACAGATACGCAGTATTTT
TRBV3-1	TRBJ2-7	.	.	CASSHLAGSYEQYF	TGTGCCAGCAGCCATTTAGCTGGGTCCTACGAGCAGTACTTC
TRBV7-9	TRBJ2-5	.	few	CASTDQETQYF	TGTGCCAGCACTGATCAAGAGACCCAGTACTTC
TRBV2	TRBJ1-3	.	few	CASSVELAGNTIYF	TGTGCCAGCAGTGTAGAGTTGGCTGGAAACACCATATATTTT
TRBV2	TRBJ1-5	TRBD1	.	CASSVGQGNQPQHF	TGTGCCAGCAGTGTGGGACAGGGGAATCAGCCCCAGCATTTT
TRBV4-1	TRBJ2-5	.	.	CASSHPGLGSETQYF	TGCGCCAGCAGCCATCCCGGCTTGGGGTCGGAGACCCAGTACTTC
TRBV3-1	TRBJ2-5	.	.	CASSQGTSKRETQYF	TGTGCCAGCAGCCAAGGGACTTCCAAACGAGAGACCCAGTACTTC
TRBV20-1	TRBJ1-3	.	.	CSARGRRTVNTIYF	TGCAGTGCTAGGGGGAGGCGGACTGTTAACACCATATATTTT
TRBV27	TRBJ2-1	.	.	CASSLILQGEQFF	TGTGCCAGCAGTTTAATACTACAGGGTGAGCAGTTCTTC
TRBV15	TRBJ2-1	.	.	CATSPPGRHNEQFF	TGTGCCACCAGCCCCCCAGGGAGACACAATGAGCAGTTCTTC
TRBV20-1	TRBJ2-4	.	.	CSAREEAKNIQYF	TGCAGTGCTAGGGAGGAAGCCAAAAACATTCAGTACTTC
TRBV7-5	TRBJ1-2	.	.	CISVPTRRRANYGYTF	.
TRBV11-3	TRBJ1-1	.	.	CASSLDRGSEAFF	TGTGCCAGCAGCTTAGACAGGGGATCTGAAGCTTTCTTT
TRBV19	TRBJ2-3	.	.	CASSIAAVTDTQYF	TGTGCCAGTAGTATAGCGGCAGTGACAGATACGCAGTATTTT
TRBV20-1	TRBJ1-4	.	.	CSASTDDPTNEKLFF	TGCAGTGCTAGCACGGACGATCCAACTAATGAAAAACTGTTTTTT
TRBV2	TRBJ2-5	.	.	CASRTNLGTQYF	TGTGCCAGCAGGACGAACTTAGGGACCCAGTACTTC
TRBV5-1	TRBJ2-2	TRBD1	.	CASSRSGTANTGELFF	TGCGCCAGCAGCCGATCCGGGACAGCAAACACCGGGGAGCTGTTTTTT
TRBV5-1	TRBJ1-6	.	.	CASKDPGDSPLHF	TGCGCCAGCAAGGACCCAGGGGATTCACCCCTCCACTTT
TRBV12-3/TRBV12-4	TRBJ2-2	.	.	CASSLARANTGELFF	TGTGCCAGCAGTTTAGCCAGGGCGAACACCGGGGAGCTGTTTTTT
TRBV5-6	TRBJ1-1	.	.	CASSLKRRELNTEAFF	TGTGCCAGCAGCTTGAAACGCCGCGAGTTGAACACTGAAGCTTTCTTT
TRBV3-1	TRBJ2-3	TRBD2	.	CASSSPLAGGRDTQYF	TGTGCCAGCAGCTCCCCGCTAGCGGGGGGGCGGGATACGCAGTATTTT
TRBV28	TRBJ1-3	.	once	CASAKVSAGNTIYF	TGTGCCAGTGCCAAGGTCTCAGCTGGAAACACCATATATTTT
TRBV5-1	TRBJ1-5	.	.	CASSFQGDDQPQHF	TGCGCCAGCAGCTTCCAAGGGGACGATCAGCCCCAGCATTTT
TRBV7-2	TRBJ2-5	.	.	CASSLGLPSSVVAPTQYF	TGTGCCAGCAGCTTAGGCTTGCCGTCGTCAGTCGTCGCTCCGACCCAGTACTTC
TRBV3-1	TRBJ1-2	TRBD1	.	CASSQGRQGMIGYTF	TGTGCCAGCAGCCAAGGGCGACAGGGGATGATCGGCTACACCTTC
TRBV12-3/TRBV12-4	TRBJ2-5	.	.	CASSLSQGETQYF	TGTGCCAGCAGTTTGAGCCAGGGAGAGACCCAGTACTTC
TRBV28	TRBJ1-2	.	few	CASTGFVYGYTF	TGTGCCAGCACAGGTTTTGTCTATGGCTACACCTTC
TRBV19	TRBJ1-5	.	.	CASSTRRDWGRNQPQHF	TGTGCCAGTAGTACCAGAAGAGACTGGGGCCGCAATCAGCCCCAGCATTTT
TRBV14	TRBJ1-1	TRBD1	.	CASSQDLTGSAFF	TGTGCCAGCAGCCAAGATTTGACAGGGTCGGCTTTCTTT
TRBV12-3/TRBV12-4	TRBJ2-5	TRBD2	.	CASSFSGLEQETQYF	TGTGCCAGCAGTTTTTCTGGACTAGAGCAAGAGACCCAGTACTTC
TRBV12-3/TRBV12-4	TRBJ2-3	.	.	CASSLVQSTDTQYF	TGTGCCAGCAGTTTAGTACAGAGCACAGATACGCAGTATTTT
TRBV29-1	TRBJ1-3	TRBD1	.	CSAVDRGSGNTIYF	TGCAGCGCCGTGGACAGGGGGTCTGGAAACACCATATATTTT
TRBV7-2	TRBJ1-5	.	.	CASSPSGQPQHF	TGTGCCAGCAGCCCCTCGGGGCAGCCCCAGCATTTT
TRBV7-9	TRBJ2-7	.	.	CASRDSGFSSYEQYF	TGTGCCAGCAGGGACTCAGGTTTCAGCTCCTACGAGCAGTACTTC
TRBV2	TRBJ1-5	.	.	CASAGDQPQHF	TGTGCCAGCGCGGGTGATCAGCCCCAGCATTTT
TRBV28	TRBJ2-3	.	.	CASRPTLGRPGPDTQYF	TGTGCCAGCAGACCAACCTTGGGACGTCCAGGGCCAGATACGCAGTATTTT
TRBV20-1	TRBJ1-1	.	.	CSARDPALWWDTEAFF	TGCAGTGCTAGAGATCCAGCCCTTTGGTGGGACACTGAAGCTTTCTTT
TRBV28	TRBJ1-3	.	.	CASSLNSPVSGNTIYF	TGTGCCAGCAGTTTAAACAGCCCGGTCTCTGGAAACACCATATATTTT
TRBV29-1	TRBJ1-2	.	.	CSVGTDYGYTF	TGCAGCGTTGGGACAGACTATGGCTACACCTTC
TRBV20-1	TRBJ1-1	TRBD1	.	CSAPGTGLLRDTEAFF	TGCAGTGCTCCCGGGACAGGGTTATTACGGGACACTGAAGCTTTCTTT
TRBV4-3	TRBJ1-3	TRBD1	once	CASSQVTGGSSGNTIYF	TGCGCCAGCAGCCAAGTGACAGGGGGGAGCTCTGGAAACACCATATATTTT
TRBV7-2	TRBJ2-3	.	.	CASSFPPKYTQYF	TGTGCCAGCAGCTTCCCTCCTAAGTATACGCAGTATTTT
TRBV27	TRBJ2-7	.	.	CASSPLRGGRPYEQYF	TGTGCCAGCAGTCCACTCAGGGGGGGTCGACCCTACGAGCAGTACTTC
TRBV7-3	TRBJ1-1	.	.	CASSSSTGNTEAFF	TGTGCCAGCAGCTCTTCGACCGGGAACACTGAAGCTTTCTTT
TRBV7-2	TRBJ2-1	TRBD2	.	CASRIAGGRYNEQFF	TGTGCCAGCAGGATAGCGGGGGGGCGCTACAATGAGCAGTTCTTC
TRBV7-2	TRBJ2-2	.	.	CASPLPTNTGELFF	TGTGCCAGCCCCCTCCCGACGAACACCGGGGAGCTGTTTTTT
TRBV6-1	TRBJ1-5	.	.	CASSTVKGRVFRSNQPQHF	TGTGCCAGCAGCACCGTAAAGGGAAGGGTATTTCGTAGCAATCAGCCCCAGCATTTT